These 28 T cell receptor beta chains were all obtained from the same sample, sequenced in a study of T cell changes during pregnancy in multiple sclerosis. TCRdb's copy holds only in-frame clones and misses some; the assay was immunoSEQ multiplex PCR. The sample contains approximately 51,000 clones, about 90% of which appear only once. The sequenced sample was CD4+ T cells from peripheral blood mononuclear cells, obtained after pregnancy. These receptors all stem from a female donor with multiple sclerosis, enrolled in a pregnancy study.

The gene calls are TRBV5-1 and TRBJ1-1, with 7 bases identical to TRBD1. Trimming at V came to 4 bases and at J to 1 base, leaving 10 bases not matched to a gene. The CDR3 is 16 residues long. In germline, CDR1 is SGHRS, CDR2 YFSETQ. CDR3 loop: CASSPEGAGPNTEAFF. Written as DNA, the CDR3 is TGCGCCAGCAGCCCTGAGGGGGCAGGGCCGAACACTGAAGCTTTCTTT.

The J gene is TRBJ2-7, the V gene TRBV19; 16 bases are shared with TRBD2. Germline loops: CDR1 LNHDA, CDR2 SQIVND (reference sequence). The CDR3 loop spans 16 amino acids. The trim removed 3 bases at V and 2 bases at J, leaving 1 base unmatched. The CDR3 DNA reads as TGTGCCAGTAGTATCGGGACTAGCGGGAGGGCCTACGAGCAGTACTTC. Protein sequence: CASSIGTSGRAYEQYF.

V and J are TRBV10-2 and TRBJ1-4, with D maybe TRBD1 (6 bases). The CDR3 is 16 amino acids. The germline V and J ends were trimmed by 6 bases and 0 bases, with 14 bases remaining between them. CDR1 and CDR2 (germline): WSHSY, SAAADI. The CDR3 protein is CASRLGTLSTNEKLFF. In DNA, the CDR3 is TGCGCCAGCAGACTCGGGACACTATCAACTAATGAAAAACTGTTTTTT.

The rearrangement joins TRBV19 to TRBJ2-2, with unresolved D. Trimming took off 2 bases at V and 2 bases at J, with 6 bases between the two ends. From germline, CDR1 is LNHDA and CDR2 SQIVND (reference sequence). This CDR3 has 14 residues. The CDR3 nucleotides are TGTGCCAGTAGTATAAACAGAAACACCGGGGAGCTGTTTTTT. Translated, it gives CASSINRNTGELFF.

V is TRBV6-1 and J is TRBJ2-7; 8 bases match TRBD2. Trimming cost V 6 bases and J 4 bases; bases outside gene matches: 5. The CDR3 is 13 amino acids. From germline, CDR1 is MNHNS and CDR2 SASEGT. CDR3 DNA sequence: TGTGCCAGCAGCCCCGGGACTAGGTACGAGCAGTACTTC. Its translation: CASSPGTRYEQYF.

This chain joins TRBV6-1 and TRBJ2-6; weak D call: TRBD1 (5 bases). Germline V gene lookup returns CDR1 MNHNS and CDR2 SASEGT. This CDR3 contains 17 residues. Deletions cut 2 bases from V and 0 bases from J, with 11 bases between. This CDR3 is CASSERGPSSGANVLTF. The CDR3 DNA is TGTGCCAGCAGTGAAAGGGGCCCGTCCTCTGGGGCCAACGTCCTGACTTTC.

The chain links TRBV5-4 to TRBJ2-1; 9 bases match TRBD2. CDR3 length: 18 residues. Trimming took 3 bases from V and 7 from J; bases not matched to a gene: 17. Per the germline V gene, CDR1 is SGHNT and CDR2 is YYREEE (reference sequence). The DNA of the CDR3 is TGTGCCAGCAGCTATGGGCCCGGACCGGGACTAGCAGTAAATGAGCAGTTCTTC. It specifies CASSYGPGPGLAVNEQFF. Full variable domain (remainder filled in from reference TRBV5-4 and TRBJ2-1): ETGVTQSPTHLIKTRGQQVTLRCSSQSGHNTVSWYQQALGQGPQFIFQYYREEENGRGNFPPRFSGLQFPNYSSELNVNALELDDSALYLCASSYGPGPGLAVNEQFFGPGTRLTVL.

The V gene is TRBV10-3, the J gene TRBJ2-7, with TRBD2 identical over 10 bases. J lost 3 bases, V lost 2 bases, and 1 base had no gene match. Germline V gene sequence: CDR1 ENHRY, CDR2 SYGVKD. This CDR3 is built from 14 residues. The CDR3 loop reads CAISERTSGYEQYF. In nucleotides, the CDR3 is TGTGCCATCAGTGAGCGGACTAGCGGCTACGAGCAGTACTTC.

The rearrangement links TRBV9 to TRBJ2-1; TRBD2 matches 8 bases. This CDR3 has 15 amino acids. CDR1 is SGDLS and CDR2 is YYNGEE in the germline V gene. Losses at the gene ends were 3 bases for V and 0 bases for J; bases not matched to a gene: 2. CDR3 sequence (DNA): TGTGCCAGCAGCGCAAGCGGGAGCTCCTACAATGAGCAGTTCTTC. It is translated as CASSASGSSYNEQFF.

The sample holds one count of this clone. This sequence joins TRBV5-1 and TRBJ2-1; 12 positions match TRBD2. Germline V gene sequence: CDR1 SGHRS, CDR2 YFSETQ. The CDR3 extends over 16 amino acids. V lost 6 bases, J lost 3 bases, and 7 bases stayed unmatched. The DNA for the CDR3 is TGCGCCAGCACCCGGACTAGCGGGGTAAACTACAATGAGCAGTTCTTC. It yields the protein CASTRTSGVNYNEQFF.

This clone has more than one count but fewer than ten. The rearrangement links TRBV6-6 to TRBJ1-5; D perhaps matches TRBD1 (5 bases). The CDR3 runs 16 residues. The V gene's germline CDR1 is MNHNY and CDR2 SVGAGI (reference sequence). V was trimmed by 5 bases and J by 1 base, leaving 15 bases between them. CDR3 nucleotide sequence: TGTGCCAGCAGTACCCCGGGGGGTACGAGCAATCAGCCCCAGCATTTT. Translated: CASSTPGGTSNQPQHF.

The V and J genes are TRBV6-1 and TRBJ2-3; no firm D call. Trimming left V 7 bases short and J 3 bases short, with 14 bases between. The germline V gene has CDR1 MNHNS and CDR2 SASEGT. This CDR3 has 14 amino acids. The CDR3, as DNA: TGTGCCAGCAAGGCCACCCTCGGGACAGATACGCAGTATTTT. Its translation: CASKATLGTDTQYF.

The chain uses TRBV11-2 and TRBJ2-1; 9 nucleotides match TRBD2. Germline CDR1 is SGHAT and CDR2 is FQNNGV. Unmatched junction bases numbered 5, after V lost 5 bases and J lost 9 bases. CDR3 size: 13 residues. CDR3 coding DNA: TGTGCCAGCAGCCCTGGACTAGCGCTTGAGCAGTTCTTC. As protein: CASSPGLALEQFF. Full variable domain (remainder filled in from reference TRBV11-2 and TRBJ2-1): EAGVAQSPRYKIIEKRQSVAFWCNPISGHATLYWYQQILGQGPKLLIQFQNNGVVDDSQLPKDRFSAERLKGVDSTLKIQPAKLEDSAVYLCASSPGLALEQFFGPGTRLTVL.

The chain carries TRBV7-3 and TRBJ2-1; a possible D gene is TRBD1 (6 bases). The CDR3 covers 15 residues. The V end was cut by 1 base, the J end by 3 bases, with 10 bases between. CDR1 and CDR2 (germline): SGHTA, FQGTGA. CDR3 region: CASSLNRASYNEQFF. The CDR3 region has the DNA TGTGCCAGCAGCTTAAACAGGGCAAGCTACAATGAGCAGTTCTTC.

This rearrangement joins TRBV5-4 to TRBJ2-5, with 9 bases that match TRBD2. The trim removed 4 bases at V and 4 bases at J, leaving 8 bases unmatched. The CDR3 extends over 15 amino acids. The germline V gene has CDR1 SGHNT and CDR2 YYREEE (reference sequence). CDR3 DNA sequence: TGTGCCAGCAGCGTCAGAAGAGCGGGAGGAGAGACCCAGTACTTC. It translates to CASSVRRAGGETQYF. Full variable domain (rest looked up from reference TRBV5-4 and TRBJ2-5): ETGVTQSPTHLIKTRGQQVTLRCSSQSGHNTVSWYQQALGQGPQFIFQYYREEENGRGNFPPRFSGLQFPNYSSELNVNALELDDSALYLCASSVRRAGGETQYFGPGTRLLVL.

In DNA, the CDR3 is TGCGCCAGCAGCCAACTCCAGGACTCGGCATATTCGCAGTATTTT. Amino acids: CASSQLQDSAYSQYF. This chain connects TRBV4-3 to TRBJ2-3; D may be TRBD2 (5 bases). The CDR3 contains 15 residues. In germline, CDR1 is LGHNA, CDR2 YSLEER. Trimming took 2 bases from V and 10 from J, leaving 19 bases between them.

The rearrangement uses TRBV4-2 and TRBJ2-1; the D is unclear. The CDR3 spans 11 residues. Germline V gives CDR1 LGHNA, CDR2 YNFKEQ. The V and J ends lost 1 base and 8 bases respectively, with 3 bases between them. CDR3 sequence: CASSQADEQFF. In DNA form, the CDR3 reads TGTGCCAGCAGCCAAGCCGATGAGCAGTTCTTC.

The CDR3, as DNA: TGTGCCATCAGGCCTGGACTAGCGGGACAATACGAGCAGTACTTC. This codes for CAIRPGLAGQYEQYF. The V call is TRBV10-3, the J call TRBJ2-7, with TRBD2 matching 12 bases. The CDR3 has 15 residues. Germline V CDR1 and CDR2: ENHRY, SYGVKD. After removal of 6 bases from V and 4 bases from J, the junction contained 7 bases not matched to a gene.

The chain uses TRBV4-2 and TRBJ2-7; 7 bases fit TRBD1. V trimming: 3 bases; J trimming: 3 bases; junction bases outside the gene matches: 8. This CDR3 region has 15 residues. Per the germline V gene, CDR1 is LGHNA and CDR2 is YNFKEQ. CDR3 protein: CASSQRRTGYYEQYF. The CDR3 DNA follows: TGTGCCAGCAGCCAGAGAAGGACAGGTTACTACGAGCAGTACTTC.

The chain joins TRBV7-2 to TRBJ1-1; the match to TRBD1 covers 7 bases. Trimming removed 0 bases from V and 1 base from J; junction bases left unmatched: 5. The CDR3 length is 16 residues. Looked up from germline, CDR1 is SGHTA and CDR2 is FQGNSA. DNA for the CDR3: TGTGCCAGCAGCTTAGCCCCAGGGGGAGGGAACACTGAAGCTTTCTTT. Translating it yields CASSLAPGGGNTEAFF. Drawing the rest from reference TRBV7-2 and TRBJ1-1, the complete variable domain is GAGVSQSPSNKVTEKGKDVELRCDPISGHTALYWYRQSLGQGLEFLIYFQGNSAPDKSGLPSDRFSAERTGGSVSTLTIQRTQQEDSAVYLCASSLAPGGGNTEAFFGQGTRLTVV.

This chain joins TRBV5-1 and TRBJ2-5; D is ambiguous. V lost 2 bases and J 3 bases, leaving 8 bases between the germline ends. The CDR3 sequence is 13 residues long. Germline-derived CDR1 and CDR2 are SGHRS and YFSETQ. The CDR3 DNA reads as TGCGCCAGCAGCTTACAGTCGGAAGAGACCCAGTACTTC. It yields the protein CASSLQSEETQYF.

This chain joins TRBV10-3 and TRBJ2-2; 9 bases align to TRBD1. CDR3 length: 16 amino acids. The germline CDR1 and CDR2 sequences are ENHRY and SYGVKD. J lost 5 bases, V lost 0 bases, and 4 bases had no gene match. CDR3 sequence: CAISESGTGRTGELFF. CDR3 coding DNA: TGTGCCATCAGTGAGTCGGGGACAGGGAGGACCGGGGAGCTGTTTTTT.

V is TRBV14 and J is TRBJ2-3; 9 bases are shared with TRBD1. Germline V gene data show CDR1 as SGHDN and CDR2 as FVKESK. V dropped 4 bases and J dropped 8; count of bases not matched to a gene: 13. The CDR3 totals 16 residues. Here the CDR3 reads CASSLRMGQGPGTQYF. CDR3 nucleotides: TGTGCCAGCAGCCTTAGGATGGGACAGGGACCGGGTACGCAGTATTTT.

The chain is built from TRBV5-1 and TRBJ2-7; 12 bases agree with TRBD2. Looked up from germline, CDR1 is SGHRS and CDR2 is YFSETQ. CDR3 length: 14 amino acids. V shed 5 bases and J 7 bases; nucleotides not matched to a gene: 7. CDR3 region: CASRPGLAGYEQYF. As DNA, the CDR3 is TGCGCCAGCAGGCCGGGACTAGCGGGTTATGAGCAGTACTTC.

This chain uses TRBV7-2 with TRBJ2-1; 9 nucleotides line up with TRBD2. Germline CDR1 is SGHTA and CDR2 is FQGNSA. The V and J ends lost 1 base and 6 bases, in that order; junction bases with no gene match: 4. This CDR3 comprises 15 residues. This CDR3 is CASSLGGAGGNEQFF. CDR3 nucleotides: TGTGCCAGCAGCTTAGGAGGAGCGGGAGGCAATGAGCAGTTCTTC.

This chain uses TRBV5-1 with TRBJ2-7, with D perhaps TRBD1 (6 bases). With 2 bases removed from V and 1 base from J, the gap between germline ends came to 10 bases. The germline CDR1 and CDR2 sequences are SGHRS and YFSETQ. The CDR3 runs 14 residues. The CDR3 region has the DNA TGCGCCAGCAGCTTTTCAGGGGAATCCTACGAGCAGTACTTC. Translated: CASSFSGESYEQYF.

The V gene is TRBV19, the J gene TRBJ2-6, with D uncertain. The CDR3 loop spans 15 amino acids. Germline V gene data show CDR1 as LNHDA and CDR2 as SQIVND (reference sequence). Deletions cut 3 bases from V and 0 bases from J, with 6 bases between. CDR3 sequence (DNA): TGTGCCAGTAGTATCGAGGTCTCTGGGGCCAACGTCCTGACTTTC. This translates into CASSIEVSGANVLTF.

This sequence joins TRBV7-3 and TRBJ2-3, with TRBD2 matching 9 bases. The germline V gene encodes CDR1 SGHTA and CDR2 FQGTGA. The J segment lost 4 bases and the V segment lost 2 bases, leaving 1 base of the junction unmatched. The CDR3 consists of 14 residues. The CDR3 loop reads CASSLGGRADTQYF. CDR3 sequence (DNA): TGTGCCAGCAGCTTAGGCGGGAGGGCAGATACGCAGTATTTT.